Below are 11 T cell receptor beta chains sequenced from a single sample in a study of blood T cell repertoires in COVID-19. Libraries were prepared by immunoSEQ multiplex PCR; TCRdb keeps only in-frame clonotypes and omits some of them. Of 100,000 or so clones listed, around 94% are singletons. Source material: peripheral blood. Source of these receptors: a man in his fifties with active COVID-19.

Only a few counts were recorded for this clone. The genes are TRBV29-1 and TRBJ2-7, with 9 bases that match TRBD2. J gave up 5 bases and V 4 bases, and 6 bases lay outside the gene matches. Germline loops: CDR1 SQVTM, CDR2 ANQGSEA. This CDR3 is 13 amino acids long. CDR3 in amino acids: CSVASRGRDEQYF. The CDR3 nucleotides are TGCAGCGTTGCGAGTCGCGGGAGGGACGAGCAGTACTTC.

The rearrangement links TRBV28 to TRBJ2-3; possibly TRBD2 for D (5 bases). Between the trimmed V and J ends, which lost 5 bases and 0 bases, there was a span of 18 bases. The CDR3 spans 17 residues. In germline, CDR1 is MDHEN, CDR2 SYDVKM. The CDR3: CASSPSPGGGSTDTQYF. The CDR3 DNA sequence: TGTGCCAGCAGTCCCTCCCCGGGCGGAGGAAGCACAGATACGCAGTATTTT.

J is TRBJ2-5 and V is TRBV5-1; 11 positions agree with TRBD2. Trimming took 1 base from V and 2 from J; bases not matched to a gene: 4. The CDR3 has 16 residues. The V gene's germline CDR1 is SGHRS and CDR2 YFSETQ. CDR3 residues: CASSLLSGRVQETQYF. DNA of the CDR3: TGCGCCAGCAGCTTGCTTAGCGGGAGGGTTCAAGAGACCCAGTACTTC.

V gene TRBV2 combines with J gene TRBJ1-2; D remains ambiguous. The ends were cut back, 4 bases at V and 8 bases at J, with 17 bases in the middle. Germline V lookup: CDR1 SNHLY, CDR2 FYNNEI. CDR3 size: 14 residues. This chain's CDR3 is CASSGGNIEGGYTF. CDR3 in DNA: TGTGCCAGCAGTGGTGGGAATATCGAGGGAGGCTACACCTTC.

This chain connects TRBV5-1 to TRBJ1-2, with D tentatively TRBD1 (5 bases). There are 15 residues in the CDR3. The V end lost 1 base, the J end lost 4 bases, and 14 bases lay between the germline ends. CDR1 is SGHRS, CDR2 YFSETQ, per germline. CDR3 coding DNA: TGCGCCAGCAGCTTGCAAGCCAGGGCGAGCTATGGCTACACCTTC. Its translation is CASSLQARASYGYTF.

CDR3: CASSSPGQGKETQYF. CDR3 DNA: TGTGCCAGCAGTTCCCCGGGACAGGGGAAAGAGACCCAGTACTTC. The rearrangement links TRBV6-5 to TRBJ2-5; 10 nucleotides agree with TRBD1. V was clipped by 4 bases and J by 3 bases; unmatched bases: 5. The CDR3 runs to 15 residues. Germline assignment: CDR1 MNHEY and CDR2 SVGAGI.

This chain connects TRBV5-6 to TRBJ1-1, with 7 bases matching TRBD1. CDR3 length: 13 residues. Trimming took 5 bases from V and 5 from J; bases not matched to a gene: 6. The V gene's germline CDR1 is SGHDT and CDR2 YYEEEE. The CDR3 reads CASRSGGWTEAFF. The CDR3 DNA sequence: TGTGCCAGCAGGTCAGGGGGATGGACTGAAGCTTTCTTT.

V and J are TRBV12-3 or TRBV12-4 and TRBJ1-1; D is uncertain. Trimming left V 3 bases short and J 6 bases short, with 5 bases between. This CDR3 comprises 11 residues. CDR3 DNA sequence: TGTGCCAGCAGTTTGTCGTCTGAAGCTTTCTTT. Translating gives CASSLSSEAFF.

The chain has TRBV19 and TRBJ1-3; 9 positions match TRBD1. Losses at the gene ends were 7 bases for V and 0 bases for J; bases not matched to a gene: 7. This CDR3 has 16 residues. Germline CDR1 reads LNHDA; CDR2 reads SQIVND (reference sequence). The chain's CDR3 is CASTAGTGTSGNTIYF. Written as DNA, the CDR3 is TGTGCCAGTACAGCGGGGACAGGGACCTCTGGAAACACCATATATTTT. Full variable domain (outside the CDR3, taken from reference TRBV19 and TRBJ1-3): DGGITQSPKYLFRKEGQNVTLSCEQNLNHDAMYWYRQDPGQGLRLIYYSQIVNDFQKGDIAEGYSVSREKKESFPLTVTSAQKNPTAFYLCASTAGTGTSGNTIYFGEGSWLTVV.

The chain combines TRBV14 with TRBJ1-6, with 8 nucleotides matching TRBD1. The V gene's germline CDR1 is SGHDN and CDR2 FVKESK. V lost 4 bases and J lost 6; bases outside the gene matches: 8. This CDR3 has 16 amino acids. CDR3 DNA: TGTGCCAGCAGCCTGTCGACAGGGGCTGTTAATTCACCCCTCCACTTT. It yields the protein CASSLSTGAVNSPLHF.

The rearrangement uses TRBV7-9 and TRBJ1-1; TRBD1 aligns across 7 bases. J lost 5 bases, V lost 1 base, and 4 bases had no gene match. The CDR3 totals 14 residues. Germline V lookup: CDR1 SEHNR, CDR2 FQNEAQ (reference sequence). The CDR3 bases are TGTGCCAGCAGCTTAGAACAGGGGAAGACTGAAGCTTTCTTT. This translates into CASSLEQGKTEAFF. Complete variable domain (other parts from reference TRBV7-9 and TRBJ1-1): DTGVSQNPRHKITKRGQNVTFRCDPISEHNRLYWYRQTLGQGPEFLTYFQNEAQLEKSRLLSDRFSAERPKGSFSTLEIQRTEQGDSAMYLCASSLEQGKTEAFFGQGTRLTVV.